Below, 25 T cell receptor beta chains from the same sample are listed, as sequenced in a study of CD8 T cells in Susac syndrome. The RNA, about 0.5 to 1 ug, was put through reverse transcription using random hexamers. From the immunoSEQ multiplex PCR reads, TCRdb called clonotypes with MiXCR, one entry per CDR3 protein. The repertoire holds roughly 200,000 distinct CDR3 sequences, with less than 95% as singletons. The specimen was CD4+ T cells from PBMCs. These TCRs come from a human donor in good health.

The chain carries TRBV5-1 and TRBJ2-4; perhaps TRBD1 as D (5 bases). Germline CDR1 and CDR2: SGHRS and YFSETQ. The V gene lost 1 base and the J gene lost 0 bases, with 20 bases spanning the gap. The CDR3 is 19 amino acids. CDR3: CASSLFGRAQQLAKNIQYF. As DNA, the CDR3 is TGCGCCAGCAGCTTGTTTGGCAGGGCCCAGCAGCTAGCCAAAAACATTCAGTACTTC.

This clonotype was detected a few times. V is TRBV20-1 and J is TRBJ2-1; D gene ambiguous. Trimming removed 5 bases at V and 5 bases at J, with 4 bases between. Looked up from germline, CDR1 is DFQATT and CDR2 is SNEGSKA (reference sequence). There are 10 residues in the CDR3. This CDR3 reads CSAGNNEQFF. In DNA, the CDR3 is TGCAGTGCTGGAAACAATGAGCAGTTCTTC.

The sample holds one count of this clonotype. The V call is TRBV25-1, the J call TRBJ2-1, with D perhaps matching TRBD2 (5 bases). The V end lost 2 bases, the J end lost 4 bases, and 9 bases lay between the germline ends. Germline CDR1 MGHDK, CDR2 SYGVNS. The CDR3 runs to 14 residues. The CDR3 nucleotides read TGTGCCAGCAGTGAACCGTCGGGATACAATGAGCAGTTCTTC. Translated, it gives CASSEPSGYNEQFF. Combining the CDR3 with reference TRBV25-1 and TRBJ2-1 gives the whole variable domain EADIYQTPRYLVIGTGKKITLECSQTMGHDKMYWYQQDPGMELHLIHYSYGVNSTEKGDLSSESTVSRIRTEHFPLTLESARPSHTSQYLCASSEPSGYNEQFFGPGTRLTVL.

This sequence joins TRBV20-1 and TRBJ2-3; 7 bases map to TRBD2. Germline assignment: CDR1 DFQATT and CDR2 SNEGSKA (reference sequence). The CDR3 extends over 12 amino acids. The V gene end was trimmed by 4 bases and the J gene end by 4 bases; junction bases not matched to a gene: 2. This CDR3 is CSATRESDTQYF. CDR3 nucleotide sequence: TGCAGTGCTACGCGGGAGTCAGATACGCAGTATTTT.

The chain uses TRBV3-1 and TRBJ2-6; D remains ambiguous. V was cut by 7 bases and J by 0 bases, with 7 bases left in between. CDR1 and CDR2 (germline): LGHDT, YNNKEL (reference sequence). CDR3 length: 14 amino acids. CDR3 sequence (DNA): TGTGCCAGCACCTCGCACTCTGGGGCCAACGTCCTGACTTTC. As protein: CASTSHSGANVLTF.

J is TRBJ1-2 and V is TRBV9; D unresolved. Trimming removed 0 bases at V and 2 bases at J, with 8 bases between. This CDR3 has 14 amino acids. Germline CDR1 and CDR2: SGDLS and YYNGEE. CDR3 nucleotide sequence: TGTGCCAGCAGCGTAGATTTCGGGAACTATGGCTACACCTTC. Its protein is CASSVDFGNYGYTF.

The chain is built from TRBV3-1 and TRBJ2-1, with unresolved D. CDR1 and CDR2 from the germline V gene are LGHDT and YNNKEL (reference sequence). This CDR3 has 11 amino acids. Trimming took 8 bases from V and 6 from J, leaving 8 bases between them. The chain's CDR3 is CASSTVNEQFF. DNA for the CDR3: TGTGCCAGCTCGACTGTCAATGAGCAGTTCTTC.

The chain combines TRBV2 with TRBJ2-7; D not resolved. From germline, CDR1 is SNHLY and CDR2 FYNNEI. The CDR3 extends over 15 amino acids. V was cut by 5 bases and J by 1 base, with 15 bases left in between. In DNA form, the CDR3 reads TGTGCCAGCAGTCCCCGACCCCCAAGTTCCTACGAGCAGTACTTC. It codes for CASSPRPPSSYEQYF.

The CDR3 protein is CASSATSRDYEQYF. The CDR3 DNA sequence: TGTGCCAGTAGTGCGACTAGCCGAGACTACGAGCAGTACTTC. The genes are TRBV19 and TRBJ2-7; 7 nucleotides match TRBD2. The V and J ends lost 5 bases and 3 bases, in that order; junction bases with no gene match: 7. The CDR3 sequence is 14 residues long. CDR1 and CDR2 from the germline V gene are LNHDA and SQIVND (reference sequence).

The V call is TRBV13, the J call TRBJ2-3, with no clear D. V was clipped by 5 bases and J by 0 bases, with 9 bases between them. Germline V gives CDR1 PRHDT, CDR2 FYEKMQ (reference sequence). The CDR3 loop spans 14 amino acids. The DNA for the CDR3 is TGTGCCAGCAGCCCCCCTCCTAGCACAGATACGCAGTATTTT. Translating gives CASSPPPSTDTQYF.

The V call is TRBV29-1, the J call TRBJ2-7; TRBD2 agrees at 10 bases. This CDR3 is 14 amino acids long. Trimming removed 6 bases from V and 5 bases from J; junction bases left unmatched: 10. Germline CDR1 and CDR2: SQVTM and ANQGSEA. The CDR3 DNA reads as TGCAGCGTCTCACTCGGGCTAGCGGGAGACGAGCAGTACTTC. Protein: CSVSLGLAGDEQYF.

V usage is TRBV27 and J usage is TRBJ1-1; TRBD1 aligns across 7 bases. CDR1 and CDR2 (germline): MNHEY, SMNVEV (reference sequence). Trimming took 6 bases from V and 6 from J; bases not matched to a gene: 7. There are 13 residues in the CDR3. The CDR3 sequence: CASSPDRVPEAFF. CDR3 coding DNA: TGTGCCAGCAGCCCCGACAGGGTACCTGAAGCTTTCTTT.

The V call is TRBV4-3, the J call TRBJ2-1; D possibly corresponds to TRBD2 (5 bases). With 1 base removed from V and 4 bases from J, the gap between germline ends came to 20 bases. Germline CDR1 reads LGHNA; CDR2 reads YSLEER. This CDR3 region has 18 residues. CDR3 coding DNA: TGCGCCAGCAGCCAAGGCTTTATGGTGAGGGAGTGGTACAATGAGCAGTTCTTC. Translating it yields CASSQGFMVREWYNEQFF.

This chain uses TRBV15 with TRBJ2-4; 7 bases match TRBD1. Germline V gene data show CDR1 as LNHNV and CDR2 as YYDKDF (reference sequence). The CDR3 runs 14 residues. V was clipped by 3 bases and J by 8 bases; unmatched bases: 7. CDR3 protein: CATSRTGSVDIQYF. The CDR3, as DNA: TGTGCCACCAGCAGGACAGGGTCTGTGGACATTCAGTACTTC.

The V and J genes are TRBV29-1 and TRBJ2-3; D not certain. V lost 4 bases and J lost 0, with 8 bases in between. The CDR3 has 13 amino acids. Germline V gene sequence: CDR1 SQVTM, CDR2 ANQGSEA. CDR3 in amino acids: CSVVASSTDTQYF. The CDR3 coding sequence is TGCAGCGTTGTAGCTTCTAGCACAGATACGCAGTATTTT.

Notes on this clonotype: A junction end diverges from the germline sequence, so it may reflect a read error. This sequence joins TRBV20-1 and TRBJ2-3; either TRBD1 or TRBD2 may fit D (6 bases each). Germline assignment: CDR1 DFQATT and CDR2 SNEGSKA (reference sequence). This CDR3 comprises 14 residues. CDR3 protein: CSAEKGGLGDTQFF. In nucleotides, the CDR3 is TGCAGTGCCGAAAAGGGGGGCCTCGGCGATACGCAGTTTTTT.

This chain connects TRBV11-2 to TRBJ2-1; D could derive from TRBD1 or TRBD2 (5 bases each). Deletions cut 0 bases from V and 7 bases from J, with 13 bases between. CDR3 length equals 15 residues. Germline V gene data show CDR1 as SGHAT and CDR2 as FQNNGV. The CDR3 DNA follows: TGTGCCAGCAGCTTAGATCCGGGACCTTGGAATGAGCAGTTCTTC. This gives the protein CASSLDPGPWNEQFF. The variable domain in full, completed from reference TRBV11-2 and TRBJ2-1, reads EAGVAQSPRYKIIEKRQSVAFWCNPISGHATLYWYQQILGQGPKLLIQFQNNGVVDDSQLPKDRFSAERLKGVDSTLKIQPAKLEDSAVYLCASSLDPGPWNEQFFGPGTRLTVL.

The chain uses TRBV4-3 and TRBJ2-1, with D perhaps matching TRBD2 (5 bases). The germline V and J ends were trimmed by 2 bases and 13 bases, with 15 bases remaining between them. The CDR3 covers 13 residues. Germline lookup yields CDR1 LGHNA and CDR2 YSLEER. The chain's CDR3 is CASSQSEGRSQFF. The CDR3 DNA reads TGCGCCAGCAGCCAAAGTGAGGGTCGCAGTCAGTTCTTC.

The chain carries TRBV20-1 and TRBJ2-5; 9 bases are shared with TRBD2. CDR3 length equals 14 residues. Germline V gives CDR1 DFQATT, CDR2 SNEGSKA (reference sequence). Trimming at V came to 6 bases and at J to 2 bases, leaving 7 bases not matched to a gene. The CDR3 region is CSAGTSFPQETQYF. CDR3 bases: TGCAGTGCCGGGACTAGCTTTCCTCAAGAGACCCAGTACTTC.

The J gene is TRBJ1-1, the V gene TRBV29-1; D unresolved. CDR3 length equals 13 residues. Germline CDR1 and CDR2: SQVTM and ANQGSEA. The DNA for the CDR3 is TGCAGTGGATCTGAAGGCCAGAACACTGAAGCTTTCTTT. Its protein product is CSGSEGQNTEAFF.

The CDR3 region has the DNA TGTGCCAGCAGGCCCACCGGGACTAGCGGTAGTAATGAGCAGTTCTTC. This translates into CASRPTGTSGSNEQFF. V usage is TRBV6-2 or TRBV6-3 and J usage is TRBJ2-1; 11 bases match TRBD2. The junction had 11 bases not matched to a gene; V was cut back by 6 bases and J by 7 bases. Per the germline V gene, CDR1 is MNHEY and CDR2 is SVGEGT. There are 16 residues in the CDR3.

CDR3 DNA: TGTGCCAGCAGCCAGCAGCGGGATACGCAGTATTTT. This gives the protein CASSQQRDTQYF. The chain has TRBV7-2 and TRBJ2-3, with D maybe TRBD2 (5 bases). CDR3 length: 12 amino acids. In germline, CDR1 is SGHTA, CDR2 FQGNSA. V lost 5 bases and J 6 bases, leaving 9 bases between the germline ends.

This sequence joins TRBV6-1 and TRBJ2-7; 13 nucleotides agree with TRBD2. V lost 5 bases, J lost 4 bases, and 8 bases stayed unmatched. In germline, CDR1 is MNHNS, CDR2 SASEGT. CDR3 length: 16 residues. This chain's CDR3 is CASSKSGTSGAYEQYF. The DNA for the CDR3 is TGTGCCAGCAGTAAATCCGGGACTAGCGGGGCATACGAGCAGTACTTC.

The rearrangement joins TRBV2 to TRBJ1-5; TRBD1 aligns across 9 bases. This CDR3 has 14 amino acids. Germline CDR1 and CDR2: SNHLY and FYNNEI. The V segment lost 7 bases and the J segment 5 bases; nucleotides outside the gene matches: 6. CDR3 in amino acids: CASMGDRVDQPQHF. In DNA form, the CDR3 reads TGTGCCAGCATGGGGGACAGGGTCGATCAGCCCCAGCATTTT. Supplemented by reference TRBV2 and TRBJ1-5, the full variable domain reads EPEVTQTPSHQVTQMGQEVILRCVPISNHLYFYWYRQILGQKVEFLVSFYNNEISEKSEIFDDQFSVERPDGSNFTLKIRSTKLEDSAMYFCASMGDRVDQPQHFGDGTRLSIL.

This clonotype occurred once. The chain combines TRBV12-3 or TRBV12-4 with TRBJ1-3; TRBD1 might be the D (5 bases). V lost 4 bases and J 0 bases, leaving 7 bases between the germline ends. This CDR3 has 14 amino acids. The CDR3 DNA reads TGTGCCAGCAGTTCAGGGTACTCTGGAAACACCATATATTTT. Protein product: CASSSGYSGNTIYF.